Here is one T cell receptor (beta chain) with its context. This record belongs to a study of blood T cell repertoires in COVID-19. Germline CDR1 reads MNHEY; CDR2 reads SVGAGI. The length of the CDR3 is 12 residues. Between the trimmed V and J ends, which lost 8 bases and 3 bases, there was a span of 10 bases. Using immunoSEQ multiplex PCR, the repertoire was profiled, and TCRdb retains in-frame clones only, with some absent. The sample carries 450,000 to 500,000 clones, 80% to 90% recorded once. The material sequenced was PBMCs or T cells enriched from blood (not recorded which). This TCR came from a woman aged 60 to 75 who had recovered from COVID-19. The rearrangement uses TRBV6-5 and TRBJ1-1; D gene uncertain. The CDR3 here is CASHRWYTEAFF. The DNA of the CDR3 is TGTGCCAGCCACCGGTGGTACACTGAAGCTTTCTTT.